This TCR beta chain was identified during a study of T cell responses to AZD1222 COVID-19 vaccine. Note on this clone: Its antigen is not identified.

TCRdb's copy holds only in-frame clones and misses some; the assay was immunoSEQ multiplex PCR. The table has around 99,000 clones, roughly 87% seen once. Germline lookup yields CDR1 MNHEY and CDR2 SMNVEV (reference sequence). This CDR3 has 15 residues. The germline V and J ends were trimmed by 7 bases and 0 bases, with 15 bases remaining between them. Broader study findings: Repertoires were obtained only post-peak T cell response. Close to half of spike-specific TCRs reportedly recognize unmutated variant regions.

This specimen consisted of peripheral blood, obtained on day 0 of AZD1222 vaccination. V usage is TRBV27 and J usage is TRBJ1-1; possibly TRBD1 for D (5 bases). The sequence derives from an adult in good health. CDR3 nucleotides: TGTGCCAGCACCGTTTCAGGGCGTATGAACACTGAAGCTTTCTTT. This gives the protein CASTVSGRMNTEAFF.